The rows below give T cell receptor beta chains drawn from one sample of a study of CD4 T cells in relation to SARS-CoV-2 and coronaviruses. The protocol was immunoSEQ multiplex PCR, while the TCRdb copy is restricted to in-frame clones and leaves out a portion. Of some 65,000 clones in the sample, 87% are singletons; the top ten hold more than 1.5%. The sample was memory CD4+ T cells from PBMCs. These receptors originate from a human donor in good health. Both conserved end residues are part of each CDR3. The D gene is left open where the match is weak. For some rows the clone size is stated as once, few or many, or as a class when expanded; others skip it.

V gene	D gene	J gene	clone size	CDR3 protein	CDR3 DNA
TRBV2	TRBD1	TRBJ2-6	-	CASLPWTGSSGANVLTF	TGTGCCAGCCTACCGTGGACAGGGTCCTCTGGGGCCAACGTCCTGACTTTC
TRBV7-9	-	TRBJ2-3	-	CASTLVGTDTQYF	TGTGCCAGCACCCTTGTTGGCACAGATACGCAGTATTTT
TRBV18	-	TRBJ1-2	few	CASSDSDGYTF	TGTGCCAGCTCTGATTCCGACGGCTACACCTTC
TRBV27	TRBD1	TRBJ2-1	once	CASKGQPTSYNEQFF	TGTGCCAGCAAGGGACAGCCTACCTCCTACAATGAGCAGTTCTTC
TRBV2	TRBD1	TRBJ2-3	-	CASSVRQGNTDTQYF	TGTGCCAGCAGTGTTCGACAGGGGAACACAGATACGCAGTATTTT
TRBV7-9	TRBD2	TRBJ2-7	-	CASSPRTSGIAYEQYF	TGTGCCAGCAGCCCAAGGACTAGCGGGATAGCCTACGAGCAGTACTTC
TRBV9	TRBD1	TRBJ1-2	-	CASTQGTGTYGYTF	TGTGCCAGCACCCAAGGGACAGGGACCTATGGCTACACCTTC
TRBV5-1	-	TRBJ2-3	-	CASSLGLQHTDTQYF	TGCGCCAGCAGCTTGGGTCTACAGCACACAGATACGCAGTATTTT
TRBV15	TRBD2	TRBJ2-1	medium-sized	CATSSGPGLAGPKTTYNEQFF	TGTGCCACCAGCTCGGGTCCGGGACTAGCGGGACCTAAAACAACCTACAATGAGCAGTTCTTC
TRBV21-1	-	TRBJ2-1	-	CARDRPGSYNEQFF	TGTGCCAGAGATCGACCGGGCTCCTACAATGAGCAGTTCTTC
TRBV18	TRBD1	TRBJ2-6	-	CASSPGQTGANVLTF	TGTGCCAGCTCACCGGGACAGACTGGGGCCAACGTCCTGACTTTC
TRBV6-6	TRBD2	TRBJ2-3	-	CASRYGLAGGQHTQYF	TGTGCCAGCAGATATGGACTAGCGGGGGGGCAACATACGCAGTATTTT
TRBV30	-	TRBJ2-5	once	CAWSVEPYETQYF	TGTGCCTGGAGTGTAGAGCCGTATGAGACCCAGTACTTC
TRBV11-3	-	TRBJ1-4	-	CASSPEGLPATNEKLFF	TGTGCCAGCAGCCCAGAAGGGTTACCTGCAACTAATGAAAAACTGTTTTTT
TRBV19	-	TRBJ2-5	-	CASSIRQGGGPETQYF	TGTGCCAGTAGTATCCGACAGGGAGGGGGTCCAGAGACCCAGTACTTC
TRBV7-2	TRBD2	TRBJ2-5	-	CASSDTKLAKVKETQYF	TGTGCCAGCAGCGATACTAAACTAGCGAAAGTAAAAGAGACCCAGTACTTC
TRBV5-1	-	TRBJ2-2	-	CASSSGQYKNTGELFF	TGCGCCAGCAGCTCCGGACAGTACAAGAACACCGGGGAGCTGTTTTTT
TRBV24-1	TRBD2	TRBJ2-1	once	CATSSGDPYNEQFF	TGTGCCACCAGCAGCGGGGACCCCTACAATGAGCAGTTCTTC
TRBV19	TRBD1	TRBJ2-4	-	CASRDRGYSHLAKNIQYF	TGTGCCAGTCGGGACAGGGGATATTCTCATCTAGCCAAAAACATTCAGTACTTC
TRBV4-1	TRBD1	TRBJ1-2	-	CASSQLGTGGNYGYTF	TGCGCCAGCAGCCAATTAGGGACAGGGGGCAACTATGGCTACACCTTC
TRBV5-1	-	TRBJ2-6	once	CASSLTLAGGANVLTF	TGCGCCAGCAGCTTAACACTAGCTGGAGGGGCCAACGTCCTGACTTTC
TRBV15	-	TRBJ2-3	-	CATSRNTGISTDTQYF	TGTGCCACCAGCAGAAATACCGGAATCAGCACAGATACGCAGTATTTT
TRBV27	TRBD1	TRBJ1-4	-	CASSSPPGQGNEKLFF	TGTGCCAGCAGTTCGCCTCCGGGACAGGGGAATGAAAAACTGTTTTTT
TRBV5-1	TRBD2	TRBJ2-1	-	CASRSGLAGEKEFF	TGCGCCAGCCGATCTGGACTAGCGGGGGAAAAGGAGTTCTTC
TRBV5-1	-	TRBJ1-2	-	CASSLEPGVYGYTF	TGCGCCAGCAGCTTGGAGCCGGGGGTCTATGGCTACACCTTC
TRBV24-1	TRBD1	TRBJ1-5	-	CATSTGGTNQPQHF	TGTGCCACCAGTACAGGGGGAACCAATCAGCCCCAGCATTTT
TRBV10-3	TRBD2	TRBJ2-2	-	CAISLTSGGTGELFF	TGTGCCATCAGTTTGACTAGCGGGGGCACCGGGGAGCTGTTTTTT
TRBV3-1/TRBV3-2	TRBD1	TRBJ2-4	-	CASSHGQGREFNIQYF	TGTGCCAGCAGCCATGGACAGGGTAGGGAGTTTAACATTCAGTACTTC
TRBV28	-	TRBJ1-2	few	CASSWTANYGYTF	TGTGCCAGCAGCTGGACAGCTAACTATGGCTACACCTTC